A selection of T cell receptor beta chains follows, all from one sample in a study of cytomegalovirus exposure and HLA in healthy donors. Assay: immunoSEQ multiplex PCR; the TCRdb copy retains only in-frame clones and omits some. Of 210,000 or so clones detected, approximately 90% appear once; the ten largest clones hold roughly 0.99%. Sequenced material: PBMCs. All receptors derive from a woman aged 18-30 years in good health and CMV-seronegative. The CDR3 runs from the conserved cysteine through the conserved F or W. Fields, in order: CDR3 protein, V gene, D gene, clone size. D genes are given only for firm matches. Not all rows give a size; the values are once, few, many and, for expanded clones, a class.

CDR3 protein: CASSLGYRADTQYF
V gene: TRBV7-2
D gene: NA
clone size: NA

CDR3 protein: CASSEGGLAGYEQFF
V gene: TRBV7-2
D gene: TRBD2
clone size: NA

CDR3 protein: CASSLGTGPYEQYF
V gene: TRBV11-3
D gene: TRBD1
clone size: NA

CDR3 protein: CASSSHGRQTQTYEQYF
V gene: TRBV7-8
D gene: NA
clone size: NA

CDR3 protein: CASSPQFAGTANEKLFF
V gene: TRBV18
D gene: TRBD1
clone size: NA

CDR3 protein: CASSQTTSGGLNEQFF
V gene: TRBV4-2
D gene: TRBD2
clone size: NA

CDR3 protein: CASSILDRVSTEAFF
V gene: TRBV19
D gene: TRBD1
clone size: once

CDR3 protein: CASSFWPPPNEQYF
V gene: TRBV5-4
D gene: NA
clone size: NA

CDR3 protein: CASSLAGGRKTYEQYF
V gene: TRBV7-2
D gene: NA
clone size: NA

CDR3 protein: CASSRQGGTSAKQDTQYF
V gene: TRBV7-2
D gene: TRBD2
clone size: NA

CDR3 protein: CASGLAGGPEQFF
V gene: TRBV10-2
D gene: TRBD2
clone size: NA

CDR3 protein: CATSRAEAGNTEAFF
V gene: TRBV15
D gene: NA
clone size: few

CDR3 protein: CASAQQGAGGYTF
V gene: TRBV2
D gene: TRBD1
clone size: NA

CDR3 protein: CASSSLTGVNTEAFF
V gene: TRBV27
D gene: TRBD1
clone size: NA

CDR3 protein: CAIREHTLAGMQYF
V gene: TRBV10-3
D gene: TRBD2
clone size: NA

CDR3 protein: CASSLSGVLGGDTQYF
V gene: TRBV19
D gene: NA
clone size: NA

CDR3 protein: CAWSTGIGGRNTGELFF
V gene: TRBV30
D gene: NA
clone size: NA

CDR3 protein: CASSRLINDRDNEQFF
V gene: TRBV18
D gene: TRBD1
clone size: NA